The entry that follows covers one T cell receptor (beta chain) sequence. Germline CDR1 reads LNHDA; CDR2 reads SQIVND (reference sequence). V lost 1 base and J 6 bases, leaving 9 bases between the germline ends. The CDR3 totals 13 residues. This record belongs to a study of technical replicates of blood from a handful of donors. TCRdb's copy holds only in-frame clones and misses some; the assay was immunoSEQ multiplex PCR. The data hold tens of thousands of clones, with about 96% observed a single time. The rearrangement joins TRBV19 to TRBJ1-1; D possibly corresponds to TRBD1 (5 bases). The sample was T cells isolated from PBMCs. The receptor was isolated from a human donor in good health. This CDR3 is CASSIGIGAEAFF. CDR3 coding DNA: TGTGCCAGTAGTATAGGGATAGGGGCTGAAGCTTTCTTT.